These 10 T cell receptor beta chains share one sample of origin, sequenced in a study of T cells in Graves' hyperthyroidism and ophthalmopathy. TCR beta CDR3 regions were amplified from RNA. First-round RT-PCR targeting the TCR CDR3 was performed with the HTBI primer set. TCRdb called the multiplex PCR reads again in MiXCR, with one record for every CDR3 protein. The sample has under 400,000 distinct CDR3 sequences, more than 20% seen once. The sample taken for sequencing was blood. The receptors were sampled from a man aged 45-65 years with Graves' hyperthyroidism.

This clonotype was seen at least ten times. This chain uses TRBV12-3 or TRBV12-4 with TRBJ2-7; no clear D gene. The CDR3 length is 13 residues. V was trimmed by 1 base and J by 0 bases, leaving 4 bases between them. The CDR3 DNA is TGTGCCAGCAGTTTAGTCCTCTCCTACGAGCAGTACTTC. This codes for CASSLVLSYEQYF.

The chain employs TRBV7-9 and TRBJ2-5, with D perhaps matching TRBD1 or TRBD2 (5 bases each). Trimming cost V 5 bases and J 3 bases, with 7 bases left between them. Germline-derived CDR1 and CDR2 are SEHNR and FQNEAQ (reference sequence). The CDR3 sequence is 12 residues long. The CDR3 bases are TGTGCCAGCAGCCGGGACGAAGAGACCCAGTACTTC. This translates into CASSRDEETQYF.

This clonotype turned up a few times. The V and J genes are TRBV9 and TRBJ2-1; 13 bases match TRBD2. V lost 4 bases and J lost 7; bases outside the gene matches: 8. From germline, CDR1 is SGDLS and CDR2 YYNGEE. The CDR3 sequence is 16 residues long. The CDR3 nucleotides are TGTGCCAGCAGCCCAACGGGACTAGCGGGATCAAATGAGCAGTTCTTC. Translating gives CASSPTGLAGSNEQFF.

The chain is built from TRBV6-2 or TRBV6-3 and TRBJ1-2; the D gene is possibly TRBD1 (5 bases). This CDR3 is 16 amino acids long. From germline, CDR1 is MNHEY and CDR2 SVGEGT. Trimming left V 6 bases short and J 0 bases short, with 17 bases between. This CDR3 reads CASRRGTAITNYGYTF. CDR3 sequence (DNA): TGTGCCAGCAGACGAGGGACCGCGATAACTAACTATGGCTACACCTTC.

The chain links TRBV20-1 to TRBJ1-1, with D unresolved. The CDR3 is 15 amino acids. The ends were cut back, 3 bases at V and 2 bases at J, with 16 bases in the middle. Germline CDR1 is DFQATT and CDR2 is SNEGSKA (reference sequence). CDR3 DNA: TGCAGTGCTAGGCACAGCGAACGGGGAAACACTGAAGCTTTCTTT. Residues: CSARHSERGNTEAFF.

This clonotype has a handful of counts. This rearrangement joins TRBV28 to TRBJ2-7, with D tentatively TRBD1 or TRBD2 (6 bases each). The CDR3 contains 13 residues. Trimming cost V 3 bases and J 5 bases, with 11 bases left between them. Germline CDR1 is MDHEN and CDR2 is SYDVKM. The CDR3 is CASSFGGLDEQYF. The CDR3 DNA is TGTGCCAGCAGTTTTGGGGGGCTGGACGAGCAGTACTTC.

The chain joins TRBV20-1 to TRBJ2-7, with TRBD2 matching over 7 bases. V was pared by 5 bases and J by 3 bases, with 10 bases of the junction left unmatched. Germline V gene data show CDR1 as DFQATT and CDR2 as SNEGSKA (reference sequence). This CDR3 contains 14 residues. CDR3 sequence: CSAAAASGLYEQYF. In DNA, the CDR3 is TGCAGTGCTGCCGCGGCTAGCGGCCTCTACGAGCAGTACTTC.

V is TRBV18 and J is TRBJ2-3; TRBD1 agrees at 9 bases. This CDR3 is 16 amino acids long. Germline CDR1 and CDR2: KGHSH and LQKENI. V was clipped by 6 bases and J by 3 bases; unmatched bases: 10. The CDR3 loop reads CASSPAGQGWTDTQYF. As DNA, the CDR3 is TGTGCCAGCTCTCCGGCGGGACAGGGATGGACAGATACGCAGTATTTT.

This clonotype occurred a few times. The chain has TRBV24-1 and TRBJ2-3; 8 bases map to TRBD2. V was clipped by 4 bases and J by 5 bases; unmatched bases: 4. The CDR3 runs 14 residues. Germline CDR1 is KGHDR and CDR2 is SFDVKD. CDR3 DNA: TGTGCCACCAGTGAAGCGGGAGTAATAGATACGCAGTATTTT. Residues: CATSEAGVIDTQYF.

This sequence joins TRBV11-3 and TRBJ2-6; D is undetermined. V shed 4 bases and J shed 2 bases, with 12 bases lying between them. The CDR3 extends over 16 amino acids. Germline-derived CDR1 and CDR2 are SGHNT and YENEEA. This CDR3 is CASSSNPIAGANVLTF. CDR3 bases: TGTGCCAGCAGCTCAAATCCTATAGCTGGGGCCAACGTCCTGACTTTC.